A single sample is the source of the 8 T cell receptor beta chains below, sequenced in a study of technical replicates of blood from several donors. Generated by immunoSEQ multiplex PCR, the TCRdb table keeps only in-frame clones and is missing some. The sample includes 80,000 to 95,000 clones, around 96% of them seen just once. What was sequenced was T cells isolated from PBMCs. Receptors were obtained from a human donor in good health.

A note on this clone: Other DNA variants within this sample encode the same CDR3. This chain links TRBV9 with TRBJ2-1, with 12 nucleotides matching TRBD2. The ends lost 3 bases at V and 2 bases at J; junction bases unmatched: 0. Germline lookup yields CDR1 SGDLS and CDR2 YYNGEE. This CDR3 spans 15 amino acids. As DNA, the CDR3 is TGTGCCAGCAGCGCTAGCGGGAGGGCCTACAATGAGCAGTTCTTC. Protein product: CASSASGRAYNEQFF.

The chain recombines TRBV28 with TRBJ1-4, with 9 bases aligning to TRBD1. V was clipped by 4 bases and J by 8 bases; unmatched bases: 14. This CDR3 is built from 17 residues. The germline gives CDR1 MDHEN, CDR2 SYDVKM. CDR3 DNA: TGTGCCAGCAGTTCAATATTTCACAGGGGGCGCAGGGAAAAACTGTTTTTT. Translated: CASSSIFHRGRREKLFF.

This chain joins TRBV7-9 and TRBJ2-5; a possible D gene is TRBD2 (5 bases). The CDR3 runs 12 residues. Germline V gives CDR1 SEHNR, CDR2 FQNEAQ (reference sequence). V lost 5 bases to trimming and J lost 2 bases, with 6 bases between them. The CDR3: CASSRGQETQYF. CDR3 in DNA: TGTGCCAGCAGCCGGGGACAAGAGACCCAGTACTTC.

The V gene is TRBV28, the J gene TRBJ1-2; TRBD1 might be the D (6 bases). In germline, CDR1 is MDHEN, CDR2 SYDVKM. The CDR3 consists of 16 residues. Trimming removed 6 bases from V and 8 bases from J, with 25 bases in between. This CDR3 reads CASSPPAAGGKFGYTF. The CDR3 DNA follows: TGTGCCAGCAGCCCCCCGGCCGCGGGGGGCAAGTTCGGCTACACCTTC.

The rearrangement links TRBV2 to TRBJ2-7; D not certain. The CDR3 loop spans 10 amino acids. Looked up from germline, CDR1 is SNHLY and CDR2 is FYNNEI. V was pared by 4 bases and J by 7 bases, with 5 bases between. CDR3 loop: CASSGQEQYF. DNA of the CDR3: TGTGCCAGCAGTGGGCAGGAGCAGTACTTC.

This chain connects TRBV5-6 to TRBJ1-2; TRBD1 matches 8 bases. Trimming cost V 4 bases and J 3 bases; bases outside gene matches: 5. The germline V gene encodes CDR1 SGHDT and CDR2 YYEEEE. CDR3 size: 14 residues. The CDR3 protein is CASSPDRADYGYTF. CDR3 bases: TGTGCCAGCAGCCCGGACAGGGCCGACTATGGCTACACCTTC.

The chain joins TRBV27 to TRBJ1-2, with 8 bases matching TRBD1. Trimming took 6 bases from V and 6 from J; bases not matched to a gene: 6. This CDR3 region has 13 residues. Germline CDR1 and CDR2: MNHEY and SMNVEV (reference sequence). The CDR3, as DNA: TGTGCCAGCAGCTTCGACAGGGGCAATGGCTACACCTTC. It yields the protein CASSFDRGNGYTF.

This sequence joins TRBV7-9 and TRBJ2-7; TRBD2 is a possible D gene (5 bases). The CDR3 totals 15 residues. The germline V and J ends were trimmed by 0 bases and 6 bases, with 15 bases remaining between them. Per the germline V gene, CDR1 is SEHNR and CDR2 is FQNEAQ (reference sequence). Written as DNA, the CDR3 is TGTGCCAGCAGCTTAGCGGAAATAGGGAGTGTCGAGCAGTACTTC. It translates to CASSLAEIGSVEQYF. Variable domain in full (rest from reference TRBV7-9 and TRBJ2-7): DTGVSQNPRHKITKRGQNVTFRCDPISEHNRLYWYRQTLGQGPEFLTYFQNEAQLEKSRLLSDRFSAERPKGSFSTLEIQRTEQGDSAMYLCASSLAEIGSVEQYFGPGTRLTVT.